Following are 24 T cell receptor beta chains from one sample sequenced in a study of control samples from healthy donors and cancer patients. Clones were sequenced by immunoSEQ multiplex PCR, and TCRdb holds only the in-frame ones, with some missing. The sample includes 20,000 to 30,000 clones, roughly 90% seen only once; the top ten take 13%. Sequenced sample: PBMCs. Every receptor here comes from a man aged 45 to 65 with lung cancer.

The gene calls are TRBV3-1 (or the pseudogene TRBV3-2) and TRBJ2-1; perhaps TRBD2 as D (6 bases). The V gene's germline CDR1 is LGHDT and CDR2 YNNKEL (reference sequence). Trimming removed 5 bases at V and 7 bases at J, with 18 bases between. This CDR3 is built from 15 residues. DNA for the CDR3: TGTGCCAGCAGCTCGGGACTCCCCCTTGGGAATGAGCAGTTCTTC. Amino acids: CASSSGLPLGNEQFF.

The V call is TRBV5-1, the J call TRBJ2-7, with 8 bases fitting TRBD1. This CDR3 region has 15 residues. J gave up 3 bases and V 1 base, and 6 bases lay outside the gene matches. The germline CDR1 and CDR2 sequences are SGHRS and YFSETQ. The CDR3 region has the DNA TGCGCCAGCAGCTTGATTGAAACAGGGGGCTACGAGCAGTACTTC. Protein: CASSLIETGGYEQYF.

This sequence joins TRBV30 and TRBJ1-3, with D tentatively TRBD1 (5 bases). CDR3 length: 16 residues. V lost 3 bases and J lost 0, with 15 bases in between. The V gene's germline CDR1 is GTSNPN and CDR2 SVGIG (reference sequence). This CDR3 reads CAWRWTPTTSGNTIYF. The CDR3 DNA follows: TGTGCCTGGAGATGGACACCGACCACCTCTGGAAACACCATATATTTT.

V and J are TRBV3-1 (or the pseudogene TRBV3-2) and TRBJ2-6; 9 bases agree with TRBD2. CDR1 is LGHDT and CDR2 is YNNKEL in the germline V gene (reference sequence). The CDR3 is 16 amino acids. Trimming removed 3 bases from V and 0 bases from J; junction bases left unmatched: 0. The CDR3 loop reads CASSQRGGSGANVLTF. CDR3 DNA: TGTGCCAGCAGCCAGCGGGGGGGCTCTGGGGCCAACGTCCTGACTTTC.

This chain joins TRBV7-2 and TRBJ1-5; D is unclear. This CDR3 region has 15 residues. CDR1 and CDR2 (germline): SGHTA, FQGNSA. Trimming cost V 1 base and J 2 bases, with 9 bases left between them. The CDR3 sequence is CASSLDPAGNQPQHF. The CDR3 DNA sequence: TGTGCCAGCAGCTTAGACCCGGCAGGCAATCAGCCCCAGCATTTT.

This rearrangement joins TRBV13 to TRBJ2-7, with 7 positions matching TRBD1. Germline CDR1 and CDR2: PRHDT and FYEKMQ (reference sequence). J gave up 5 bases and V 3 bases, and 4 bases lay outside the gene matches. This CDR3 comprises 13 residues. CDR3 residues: CASSFGDRNEQYF. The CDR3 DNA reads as TGTGCCAGCAGCTTCGGGGACAGAAACGAGCAGTACTTC.

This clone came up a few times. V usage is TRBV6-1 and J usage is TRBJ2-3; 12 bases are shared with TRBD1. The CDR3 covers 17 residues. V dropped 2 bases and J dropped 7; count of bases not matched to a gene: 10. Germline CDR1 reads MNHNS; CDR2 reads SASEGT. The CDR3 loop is CASSEQPPGQGAYTQYF. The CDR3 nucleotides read TGTGCCAGCAGTGAACAGCCCCCGGGACAGGGGGCATATACGCAGTATTTT.

The CDR3 loop is CASSSRDTQYF. CDR3 bases: TGTGCCAGCAGTTCGCGGGATACGCAGTATTTT. The chain is built from TRBV6-9 and TRBJ2-3; D uncertain. The CDR3 has 11 amino acids. Trimming took off 4 bases at V and 6 bases at J, with 5 bases between the two ends. CDR1 and CDR2 (germline): MNHGY, SVAAGI.

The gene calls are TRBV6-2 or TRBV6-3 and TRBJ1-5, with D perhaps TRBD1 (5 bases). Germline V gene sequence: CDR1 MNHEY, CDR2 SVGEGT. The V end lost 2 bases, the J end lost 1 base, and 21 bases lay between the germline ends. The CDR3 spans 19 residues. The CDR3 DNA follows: TGTGCCAGCAGTTACGTGCAGGGCCGTCTGGGGGGAAGCAATCAGCCCCAGCATTTT. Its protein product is CASSYVQGRLGGSNQPQHF.

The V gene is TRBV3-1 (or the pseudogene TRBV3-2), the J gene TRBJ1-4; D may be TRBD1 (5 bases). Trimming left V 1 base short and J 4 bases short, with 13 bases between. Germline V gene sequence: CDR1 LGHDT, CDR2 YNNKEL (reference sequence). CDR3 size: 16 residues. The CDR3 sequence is CASSQVQVGGNEKLFF. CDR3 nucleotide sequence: TGTGCCAGCAGCCAAGTTCAGGTGGGGGGTAATGAAAAACTGTTTTTT.

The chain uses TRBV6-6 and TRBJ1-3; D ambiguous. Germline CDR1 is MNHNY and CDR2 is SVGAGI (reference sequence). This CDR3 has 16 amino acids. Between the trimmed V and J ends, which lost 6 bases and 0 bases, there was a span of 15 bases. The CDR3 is CASRPDIHSSGNTIYF. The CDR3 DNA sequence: TGTGCCAGCAGACCTGACATCCATAGCTCTGGAAACACCATATATTTT.

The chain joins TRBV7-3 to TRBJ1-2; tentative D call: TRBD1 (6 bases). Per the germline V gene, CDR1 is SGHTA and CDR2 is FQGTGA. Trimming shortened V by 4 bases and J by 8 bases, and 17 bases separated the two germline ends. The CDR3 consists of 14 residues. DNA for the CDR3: TGTGCCAGCAGCTCCCTAGGGGGATTAGAGGGCTACACCTTC. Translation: CASSSLGGLEGYTF.

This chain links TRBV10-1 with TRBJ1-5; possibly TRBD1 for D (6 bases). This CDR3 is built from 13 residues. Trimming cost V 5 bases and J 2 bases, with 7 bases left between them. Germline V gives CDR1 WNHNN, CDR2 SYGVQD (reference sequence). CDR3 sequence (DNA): TGCGCCAGCAGTCCAGGGGGCAATCAGCCCCAGCATTTT. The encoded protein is CASSPGGNQPQHF.

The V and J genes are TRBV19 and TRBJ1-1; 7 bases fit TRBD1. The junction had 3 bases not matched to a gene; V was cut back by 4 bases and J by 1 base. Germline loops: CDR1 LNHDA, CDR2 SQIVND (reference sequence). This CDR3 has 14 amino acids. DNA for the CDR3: TGTGCCAGTAGTAGGGACAGAAAGAACACTGAAGCTTTCTTT. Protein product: CASSRDRKNTEAFF.

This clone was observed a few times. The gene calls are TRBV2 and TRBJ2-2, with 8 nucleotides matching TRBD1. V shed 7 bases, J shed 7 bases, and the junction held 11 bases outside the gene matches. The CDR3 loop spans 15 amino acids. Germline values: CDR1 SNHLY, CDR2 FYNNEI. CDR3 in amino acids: CASKVEGQADGELFF. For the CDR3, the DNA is TGTGCCAGCAAGGTGGAGGGACAGGCTGACGGGGAGCTGTTTTTT. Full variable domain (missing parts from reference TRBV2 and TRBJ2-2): EPEVTQTPSHQVTQMGQEVILRCVPISNHLYFYWYRQILGQKVEFLVSFYNNEISEKSEIFDDQFSVERPDGSNFTLKIRSTKLEDSAMYFCASKVEGQADGELFFGEGSRLTVL.

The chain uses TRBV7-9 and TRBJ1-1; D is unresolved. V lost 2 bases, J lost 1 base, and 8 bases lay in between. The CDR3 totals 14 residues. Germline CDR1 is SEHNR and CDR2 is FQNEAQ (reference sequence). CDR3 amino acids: CASSLKGPNTEAFF. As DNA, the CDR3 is TGTGCCAGCAGCTTAAAAGGCCCGAACACTGAAGCTTTCTTT.

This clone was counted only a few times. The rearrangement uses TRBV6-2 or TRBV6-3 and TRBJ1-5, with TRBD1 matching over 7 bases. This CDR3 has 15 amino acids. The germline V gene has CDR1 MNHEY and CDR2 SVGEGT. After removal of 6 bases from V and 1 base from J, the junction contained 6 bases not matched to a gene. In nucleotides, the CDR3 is TGTGCCAGCAGCCAACCGGGACAGAGCAATCAGCCCCAGCATTTT. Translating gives CASSQPGQSNQPQHF.

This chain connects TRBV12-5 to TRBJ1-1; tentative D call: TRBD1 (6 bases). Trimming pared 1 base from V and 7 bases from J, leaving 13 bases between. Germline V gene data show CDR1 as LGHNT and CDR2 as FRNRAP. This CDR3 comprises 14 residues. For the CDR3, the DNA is TGTGCTAGTGGTTTGGGCCGGGGAGGGGGTGAAGCTTTCTTT. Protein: CASGLGRGGGEAFF.

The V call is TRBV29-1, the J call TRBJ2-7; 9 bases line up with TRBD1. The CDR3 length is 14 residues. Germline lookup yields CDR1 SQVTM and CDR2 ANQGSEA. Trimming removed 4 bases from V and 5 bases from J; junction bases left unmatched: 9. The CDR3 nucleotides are TGCAGCGTTGCTCGGGACAGGGAGATCCACGAGCAGTACTTC. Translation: CSVARDREIHEQYF.

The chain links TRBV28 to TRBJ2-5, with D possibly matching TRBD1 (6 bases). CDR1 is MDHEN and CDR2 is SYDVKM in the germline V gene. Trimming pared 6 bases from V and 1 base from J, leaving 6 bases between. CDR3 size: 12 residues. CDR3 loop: CASRQGQETQYF. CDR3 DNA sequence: TGTGCCAGCAGACAGGGCCAAGAGACCCAGTACTTC.

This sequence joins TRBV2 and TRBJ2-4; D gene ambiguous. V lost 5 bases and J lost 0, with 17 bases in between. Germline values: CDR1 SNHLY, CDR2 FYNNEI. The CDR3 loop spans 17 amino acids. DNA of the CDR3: TGTGCCAGCAGTTCCCCACAGAATAGTCTAGCCAAAAACATTCAGTACTTC. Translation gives CASSSPQNSLAKNIQYF.

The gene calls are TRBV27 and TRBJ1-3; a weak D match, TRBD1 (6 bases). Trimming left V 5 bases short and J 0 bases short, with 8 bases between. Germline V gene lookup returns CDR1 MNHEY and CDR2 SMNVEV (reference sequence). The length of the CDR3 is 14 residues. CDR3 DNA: TGTGCCAGCAGTACAGGGAGCTCTGGAAACACCATATATTTT. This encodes CASSTGSSGNTIYF.

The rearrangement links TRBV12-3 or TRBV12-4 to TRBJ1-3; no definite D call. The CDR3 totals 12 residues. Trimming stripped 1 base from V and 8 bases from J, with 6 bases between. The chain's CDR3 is CASSLGADTIYF. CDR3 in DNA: TGTGCCAGCAGTTTAGGAGCGGACACCATATATTTT.

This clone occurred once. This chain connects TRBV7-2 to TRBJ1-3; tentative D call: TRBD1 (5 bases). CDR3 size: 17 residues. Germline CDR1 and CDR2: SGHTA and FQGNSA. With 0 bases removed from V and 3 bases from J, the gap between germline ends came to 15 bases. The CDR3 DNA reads TGTGCCAGCAGCTTAGCGGATTCAGGGAACTTTGGAAACACCATATATTTT. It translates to CASSLADSGNFGNTIYF.